This T cell receptor beta chain was obtained from a study of human T cells and chemical hapten exposure. The V end was cut by 0 bases, the J end by 3 bases, with 11 bases between. This CDR3 region has 15 residues. Germline values: CDR1 SGHRS, CDR2 YFSETQ. A few counts support this clonotype. TCRdb passed the RACE reads through MiXCR, listing each CDR3 protein once. The sample yields some 83,000 distinct CDR3 sequences, roughly a tenth seen once. Time point given: patch test 1, 2 weeks after DPC sensitization. Treatment in this sample: therapeutic diphenylcyclopropenone sensitization with weekly scalp DPC.

The chain uses TRBV5-1 and TRBJ2-3, with D possibly TRBD1 on 7 matching bases. The sample in question was whole blood, obtained in connection with sensitization to the hapten diphenylcyclopropenone (DPC). This sequence originates from a woman aged 50 to 65 with alopecia areata. Some clones in this sample may be carry-over from other donors' samples. The DNA of the CDR3 is TGCGCCAGCAGCTTGGATGCAGGGGGGACAGATACGCAGTATTTT. This codes for CASSLDAGGTDTQYF.